This T cell receptor (beta chain) derives from a study of blood T cell repertoires in COVID-19. Study context: Samples taken during acute and convalescent COVID-19 were collected in the United States, Italy and Spain. From T cells, B-cell-depleted T cells, or PBMCs came the material, which was cDNA or gDNA.

CDR3 size: 15 residues. V was shortened by 1 base and J by 2 bases, with 11 bases between the two germline ends. Per germline, CDR1 LNHDA and CDR2 SQIVND (reference sequence). Methods used by the authors: Estimates of nucleated cell counts were drawn from the amplification of reference gene primers. The protocol was immunoSEQ multiplex PCR, while the TCRdb copy is restricted to in-frame clones and leaves out a portion. The V and J calls and the clone size are those of that table, but D and trimming were determined from the DNA. The sample carries approximately 150,000 clones, roughly 79% recorded once.

The genes are TRBV19 and TRBJ2-5; D is possibly TRBD2 (5 bases). The TCR was taken from a woman aged 60-75 years with acute or convalescent COVID-19. Sequencing was performed on peripheral blood. The CDR3, as DNA: TGTGCCAGTAGTATAGGAGGGAGCCAACAAGAGACCCAGTACTTC. This sequence encodes CASSIGGSQQETQYF. The full variable domain, with the rest looked up from reference TRBV19 and TRBJ2-5, is DGGITQSPKYLFRKEGQNVTLSCEQNLNHDAMYWYRQDPGQGLRLIYYSQIVNDFQKGDIAEGYSVSREKKESFPLTVTSAQKNPTAFYLCASSIGGSQQETQYFGPGTRLLVL.